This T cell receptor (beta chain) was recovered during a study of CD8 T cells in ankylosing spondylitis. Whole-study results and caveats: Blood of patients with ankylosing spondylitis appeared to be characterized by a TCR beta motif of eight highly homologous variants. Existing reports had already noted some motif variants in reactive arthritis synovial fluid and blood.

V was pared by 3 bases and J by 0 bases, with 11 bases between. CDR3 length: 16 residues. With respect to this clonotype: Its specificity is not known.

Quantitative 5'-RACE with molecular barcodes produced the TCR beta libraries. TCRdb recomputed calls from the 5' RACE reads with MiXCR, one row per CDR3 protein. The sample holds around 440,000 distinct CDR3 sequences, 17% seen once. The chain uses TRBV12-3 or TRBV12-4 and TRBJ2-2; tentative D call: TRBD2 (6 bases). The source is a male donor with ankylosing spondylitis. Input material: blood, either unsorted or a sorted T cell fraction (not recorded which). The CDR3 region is CASSFGRLANTGELFF. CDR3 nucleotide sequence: TGTGCCAGCAGTTTTGGTAGACTAGCGAACACCGGGGAGCTGTTTTTT.